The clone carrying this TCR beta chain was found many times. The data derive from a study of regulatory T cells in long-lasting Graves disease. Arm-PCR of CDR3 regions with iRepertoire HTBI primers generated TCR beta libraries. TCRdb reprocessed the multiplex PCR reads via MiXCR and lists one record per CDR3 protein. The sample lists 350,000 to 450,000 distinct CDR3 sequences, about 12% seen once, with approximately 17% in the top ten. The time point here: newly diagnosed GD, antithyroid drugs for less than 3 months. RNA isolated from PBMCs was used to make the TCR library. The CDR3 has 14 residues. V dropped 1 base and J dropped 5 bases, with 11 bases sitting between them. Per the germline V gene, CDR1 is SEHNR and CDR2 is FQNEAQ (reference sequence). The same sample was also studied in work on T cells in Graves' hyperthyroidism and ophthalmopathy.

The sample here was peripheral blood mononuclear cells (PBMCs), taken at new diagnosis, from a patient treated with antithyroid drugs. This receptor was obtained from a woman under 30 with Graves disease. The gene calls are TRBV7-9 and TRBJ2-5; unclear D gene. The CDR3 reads CASSLGPSHETQYF. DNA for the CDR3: TGTGCCAGCAGCTTAGGTCCTAGTCACGAGACCCAGTACTTC.